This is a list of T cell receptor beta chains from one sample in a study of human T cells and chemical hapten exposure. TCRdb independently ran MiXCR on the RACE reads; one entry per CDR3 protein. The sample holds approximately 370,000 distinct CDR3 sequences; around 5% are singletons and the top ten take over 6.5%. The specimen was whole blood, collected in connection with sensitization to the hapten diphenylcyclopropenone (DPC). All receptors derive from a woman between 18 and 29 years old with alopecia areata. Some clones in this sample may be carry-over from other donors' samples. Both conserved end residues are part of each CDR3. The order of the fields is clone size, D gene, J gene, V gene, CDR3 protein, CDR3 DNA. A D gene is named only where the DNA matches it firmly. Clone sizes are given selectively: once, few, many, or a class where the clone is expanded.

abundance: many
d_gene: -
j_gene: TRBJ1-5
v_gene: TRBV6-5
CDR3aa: CASSYSRANQPQHF
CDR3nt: TGTGCCAGCAGTTACTCGAGGGCCAATCAGCCCCAGCATTTT

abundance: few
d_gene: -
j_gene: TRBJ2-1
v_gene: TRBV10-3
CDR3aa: CAISEDRAGNEQFF
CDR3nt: TGTGCCATCAGTGAGGACAGGGCGGGGAATGAGCAGTTCTTC

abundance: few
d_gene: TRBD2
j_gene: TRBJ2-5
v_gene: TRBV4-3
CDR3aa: CASSQYLGTSGTEETQYF
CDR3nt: TGCGCCAGCAGCCAATATCTCGGGACTAGCGGGACCGAAGAGACCCAGTACTTC

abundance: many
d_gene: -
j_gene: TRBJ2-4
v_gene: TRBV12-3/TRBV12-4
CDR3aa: CASSNVGAKNIQYF
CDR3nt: TGTGCCAGCAGTAATGTTGGAGCCAAAAACATTCAGTACTTC

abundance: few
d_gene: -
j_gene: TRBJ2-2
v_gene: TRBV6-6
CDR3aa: CASRLVNTGELFF
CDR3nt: TGTGCCAGCCGTCTCGTGAACACCGGGGAGCTGTTTTTT

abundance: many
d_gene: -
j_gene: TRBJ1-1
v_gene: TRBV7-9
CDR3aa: CARRPPEAFF
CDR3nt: TGTGCCAGACGCCCCCCTGAAGCTTTCTTT

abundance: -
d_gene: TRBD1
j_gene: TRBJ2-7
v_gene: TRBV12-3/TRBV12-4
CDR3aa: CASSPGQETYEQYF
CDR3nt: TGTGCCAGCAGTCCGGGACAGGAGACCTACGAGCAGTACTTC

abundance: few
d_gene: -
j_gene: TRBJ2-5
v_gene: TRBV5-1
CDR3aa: CASSFSPDETQYF
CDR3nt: TGCGCCAGCAGCTTCTCTCCTGACGAGACCCAGTACTTC

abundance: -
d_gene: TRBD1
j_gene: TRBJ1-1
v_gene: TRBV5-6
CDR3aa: CASSWTGASEAFF
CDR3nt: TGTGCCAGCAGCTGGACAGGGGCAAGTGAAGCTTTCTTT

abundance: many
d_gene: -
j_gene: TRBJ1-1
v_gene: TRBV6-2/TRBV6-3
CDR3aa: CASSYSRGKGIWNTEAFF
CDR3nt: TGTGCCAGCAGTTACTCCCGAGGTAAAGGGATATGGAACACTGAAGCTTTCTTT

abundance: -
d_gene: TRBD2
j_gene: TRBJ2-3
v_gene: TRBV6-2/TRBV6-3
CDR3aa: CASSSERGGFTDTQYF
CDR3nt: TGTGCCAGCAGTTCTGAGCGGGGGGGATTCACAGATACGCAGTATTTT

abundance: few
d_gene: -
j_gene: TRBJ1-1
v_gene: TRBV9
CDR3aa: CASSETALNTEAFF
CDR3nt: TGTGCCAGCAGCGAAACAGCGTTGAACACTGAAGCTTTCTTT

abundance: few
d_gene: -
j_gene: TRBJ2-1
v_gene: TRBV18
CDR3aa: CASSPQGREQFF
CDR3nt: TGTGCCAGCTCACCCCAGGGACGTGAGCAGTTCTTC

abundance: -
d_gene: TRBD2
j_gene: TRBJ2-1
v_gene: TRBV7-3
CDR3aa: CASSLRPSGGPYNEQFF
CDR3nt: TGTGCCAGCAGCTTAAGGCCTAGCGGGGGGCCGTACAATGAGCAGTTCTTC

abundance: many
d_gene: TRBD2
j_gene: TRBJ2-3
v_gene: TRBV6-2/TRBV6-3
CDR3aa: CASSRPSGATKDTQYF
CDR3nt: TGTGCCAGCAGTCGTCCTAGCGGGGCCACCAAAGATACGCAGTATTTT

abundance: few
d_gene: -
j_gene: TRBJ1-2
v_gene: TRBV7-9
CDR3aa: CASSTADRFYGYTF
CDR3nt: TGTGCCAGCAGCACGGCGGACCGGTTCTATGGCTACACCTTC

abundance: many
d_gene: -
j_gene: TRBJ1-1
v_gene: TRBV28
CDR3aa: CASTVEENTEAFF
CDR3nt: TGTGCCAGCACTGTGGAGGAGAACACTGAAGCTTTCTTT

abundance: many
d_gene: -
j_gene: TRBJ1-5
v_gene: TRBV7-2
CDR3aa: CASSLGNDNQPQHF
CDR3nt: TGTGCCAGCAGCTTAGGGAACGACAATCAGCCCCAGCATTTT

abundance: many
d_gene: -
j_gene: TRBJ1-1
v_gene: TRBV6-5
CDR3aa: CASSYSHGTEAFF
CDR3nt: TGTGCCAGCAGTTACTCCCATGGCACTGAAGCTTTCTTT

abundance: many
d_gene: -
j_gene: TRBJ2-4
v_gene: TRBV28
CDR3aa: CASSLFRSAGPLGNIQYF
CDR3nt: TGTGCCAGCAGTTTATTTCGGAGCGCGGGGCCCTTAGGGAACATTCAGTACTTC

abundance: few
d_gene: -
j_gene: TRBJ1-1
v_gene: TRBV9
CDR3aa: CASSLGVGLDTEAFF
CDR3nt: TGTGCCAGCAGCCTAGGGGTCGGTTTGGACACTGAAGCTTTCTTT

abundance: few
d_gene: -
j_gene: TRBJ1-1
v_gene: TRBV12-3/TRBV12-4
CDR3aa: CASSSPTATEAFF
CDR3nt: TGTGCCAGCAGCTCACCGACAGCTACTGAAGCTTTCTTT

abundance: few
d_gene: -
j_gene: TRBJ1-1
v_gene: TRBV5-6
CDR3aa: CASSTSPGTEAFF
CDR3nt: TGTGCCAGCAGCACCTCCCCGGGGACTGAAGCTTTCTTT

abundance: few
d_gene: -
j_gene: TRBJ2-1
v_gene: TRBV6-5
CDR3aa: CASSAGYSYNEQFF
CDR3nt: TGTGCCAGCAGTGCCGGGTACTCCTACAATGAGCAGTTCTTC

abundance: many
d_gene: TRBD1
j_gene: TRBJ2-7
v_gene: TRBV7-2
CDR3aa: CASSLGASTGFPYEQYF
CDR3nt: TGTGCCAGCAGCTTAGGGGCCTCGACAGGGTTCCCCTACGAGCAGTACTTC

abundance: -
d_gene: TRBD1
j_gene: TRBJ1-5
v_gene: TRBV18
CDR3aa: CASSLGDRDVQPQHF
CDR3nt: TGTGCCAGCTCATTAGGGGACAGGGACGTTCAGCCCCAGCATTTT

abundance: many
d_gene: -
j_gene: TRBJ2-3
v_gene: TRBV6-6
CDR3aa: CASSYAGAGGTDTQYF
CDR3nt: TGTGCCAGCAGTTACGCCGGGGCCGGGGGCACAGATACGCAGTATTTT

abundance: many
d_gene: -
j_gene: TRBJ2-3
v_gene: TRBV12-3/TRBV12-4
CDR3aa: CASSSPRVLADTQYF
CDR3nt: TGTGCCAGCAGTTCGCCCAGGGTATTGGCAGATACGCAGTATTTT

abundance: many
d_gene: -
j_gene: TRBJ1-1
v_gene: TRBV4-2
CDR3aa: CASSQALGTEAFF
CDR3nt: TGTGCCAGCAGCCAAGCGCTCGGCACTGAAGCTTTCTTT

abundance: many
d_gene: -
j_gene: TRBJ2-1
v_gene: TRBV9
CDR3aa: CASSVGVTSRNNEQFF
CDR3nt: TGTGCCAGCAGCGTGGGGGTCACTAGCCGGAACAATGAGCAGTTCTTC

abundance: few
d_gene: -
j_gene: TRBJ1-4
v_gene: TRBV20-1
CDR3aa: CSARVAGGEKLFF
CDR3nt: TGCAGTGCTAGAGTGGCAGGTGGGGAAAAACTGTTTTTT

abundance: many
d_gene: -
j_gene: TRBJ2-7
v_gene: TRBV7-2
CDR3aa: CASSFRTNSYEQYF
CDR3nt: TGTGCCAGCAGCTTCAGGACGAACTCCTACGAGCAGTACTTC

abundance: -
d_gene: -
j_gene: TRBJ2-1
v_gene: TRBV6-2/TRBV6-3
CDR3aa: CASSYKRSSYNEQFF
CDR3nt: TGTGCCAGCAGTTACAAGAGATCATCCTACAATGAGCAGTTCTTC

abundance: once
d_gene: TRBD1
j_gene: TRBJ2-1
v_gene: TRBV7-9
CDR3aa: CASSARDSLYNEQFF
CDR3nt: TGTGCCAGCAGCGCGAGGGACAGCCTGTACAATGAGCAGTTCTTC

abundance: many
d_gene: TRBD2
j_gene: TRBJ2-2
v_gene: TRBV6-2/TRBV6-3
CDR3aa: CASTKLAGGPSTGELFF
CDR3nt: TGTGCCAGCACAAAACTAGCGGGGGGGCCGAGCACCGGGGAGCTGTTTTTT

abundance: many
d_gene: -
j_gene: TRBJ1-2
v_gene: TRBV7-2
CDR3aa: CASSPRMTYGYTF
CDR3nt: TGTGCCAGCAGCCCACGGATGACCTATGGCTACACCTTC

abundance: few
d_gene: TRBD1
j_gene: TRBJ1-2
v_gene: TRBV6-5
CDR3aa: CASSYRGQGHYGYTF
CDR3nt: TGTGCCAGCAGTTACAGAGGACAGGGTCACTATGGCTACACCTTC

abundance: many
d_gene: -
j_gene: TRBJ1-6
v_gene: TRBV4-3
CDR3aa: CASSLKTPEGSPLHF
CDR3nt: TGCGCCAGCAGCCTAAAGACACCGGAGGGGTCACCCCTCCACTTT

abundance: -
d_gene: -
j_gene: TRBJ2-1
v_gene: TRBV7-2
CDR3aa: CASSPGGQYNEQFF
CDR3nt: TGTGCCAGCAGCCCGGGAGGACAGTACAATGAGCAGTTCTTC

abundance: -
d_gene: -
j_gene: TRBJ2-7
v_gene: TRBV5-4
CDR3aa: CASSLYPEYEQYF
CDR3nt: TGTGCCAGCAGCTTGTACCCGGAGTACGAGCAGTACTTC

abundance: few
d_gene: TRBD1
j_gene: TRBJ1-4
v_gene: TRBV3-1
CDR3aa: CASIGQGAKANEKLFF
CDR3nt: TGTGCCAGCATTGGGCAGGGGGCCAAAGCTAATGAAAAACTGTTTTTT

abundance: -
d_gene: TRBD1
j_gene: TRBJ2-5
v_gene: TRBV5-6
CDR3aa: CASSYLTGGGMETQYF
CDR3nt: TGTGCCAGCAGCTATCTTACAGGGGGTGGTATGGAGACCCAGTACTTC

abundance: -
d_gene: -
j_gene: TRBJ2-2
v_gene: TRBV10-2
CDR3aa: CASSSMGGNTGELFF
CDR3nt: TGCGCCAGCAGTAGTATGGGGGGGAACACCGGGGAGCTGTTTTTT

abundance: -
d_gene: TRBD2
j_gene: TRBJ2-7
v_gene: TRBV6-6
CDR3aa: CASHTSGTAYEQYF
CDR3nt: TGTGCCAGCCACACGAGCGGGACCGCCTACGAGCAGTACTTC

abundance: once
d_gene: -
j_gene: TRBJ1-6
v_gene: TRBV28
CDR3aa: CASSRQVLALHF
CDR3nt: TGTGCCAGCAGTAGACAGGTCTTGGCCCTCCACTTT